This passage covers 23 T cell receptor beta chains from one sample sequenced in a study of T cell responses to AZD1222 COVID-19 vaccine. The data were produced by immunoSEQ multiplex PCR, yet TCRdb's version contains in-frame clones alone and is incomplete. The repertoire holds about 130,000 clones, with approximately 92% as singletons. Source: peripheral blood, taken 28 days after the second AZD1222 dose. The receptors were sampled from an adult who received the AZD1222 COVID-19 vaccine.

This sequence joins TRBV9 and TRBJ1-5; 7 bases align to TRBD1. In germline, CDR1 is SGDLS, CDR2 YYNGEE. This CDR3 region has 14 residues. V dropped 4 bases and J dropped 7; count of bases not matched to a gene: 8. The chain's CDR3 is CASSPTGIRQPQHF. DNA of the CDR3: TGTGCCAGCAGCCCGACAGGGATAAGACAGCCCCAGCATTTT.

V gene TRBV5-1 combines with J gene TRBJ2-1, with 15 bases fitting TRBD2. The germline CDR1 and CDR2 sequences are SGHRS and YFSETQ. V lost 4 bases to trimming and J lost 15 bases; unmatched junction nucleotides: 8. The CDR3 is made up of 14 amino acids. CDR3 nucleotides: TGCGCCAGCAGCCCCGGACTAGCGGGAGGGTGGCTGTTCTTC. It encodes CASSPGLAGGWLFF. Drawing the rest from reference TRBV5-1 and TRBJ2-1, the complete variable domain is KAGVTQTPRYLIKTRGQQVTLSCSPISGHRSVSWYQQTPGQGLQFLFEYFSETQRNKGNFPGRFSGRQFSNSRSEMNVSTLELGDSALYLCASSPGLAGGWLFFGPGTRLTVL.

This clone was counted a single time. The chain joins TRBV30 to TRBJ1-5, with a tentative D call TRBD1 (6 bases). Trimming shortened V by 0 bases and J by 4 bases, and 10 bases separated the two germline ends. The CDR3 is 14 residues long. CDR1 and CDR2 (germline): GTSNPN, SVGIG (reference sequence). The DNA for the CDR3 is TGTGCCTGGAGTGTACAAGGGACAAATCAGCCCCAGCATTTT. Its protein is CAWSVQGTNQPQHF.

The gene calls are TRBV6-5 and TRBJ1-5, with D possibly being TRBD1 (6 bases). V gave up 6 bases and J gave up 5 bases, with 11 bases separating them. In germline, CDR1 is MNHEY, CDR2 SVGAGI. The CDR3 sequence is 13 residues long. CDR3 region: CASSRDIDQPQHF. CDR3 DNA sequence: TGTGCCAGCAGCAGGGACATTGATCAGCCCCAGCATTTT.

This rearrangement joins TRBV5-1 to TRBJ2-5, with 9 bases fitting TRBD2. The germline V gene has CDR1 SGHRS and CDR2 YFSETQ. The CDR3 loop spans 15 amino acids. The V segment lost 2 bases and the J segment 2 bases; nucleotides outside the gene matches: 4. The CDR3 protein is CASSFSGSRQETQYF. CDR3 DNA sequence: TGCGCCAGCAGCTTTAGCGGGAGTCGGCAAGAGACCCAGTACTTC. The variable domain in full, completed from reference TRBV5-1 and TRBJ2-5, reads KAGVTQTPRYLIKTRGQQVTLSCSPISGHRSVSWYQQTPGQGLQFLFEYFSETQRNKGNFPGRFSGRQFSNSRSEMNVSTLELGDSALYLCASSFSGSRQETQYFGPGTRLLVL.

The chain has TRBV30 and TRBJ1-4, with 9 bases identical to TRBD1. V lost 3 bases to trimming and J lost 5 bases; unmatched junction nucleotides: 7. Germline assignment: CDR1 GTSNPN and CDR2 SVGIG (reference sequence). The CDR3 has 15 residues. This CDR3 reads CAWRKGTGTNEKLFF. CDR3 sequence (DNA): TGTGCCTGGAGAAAGGGGACAGGGACAAATGAAAAACTGTTTTTT.

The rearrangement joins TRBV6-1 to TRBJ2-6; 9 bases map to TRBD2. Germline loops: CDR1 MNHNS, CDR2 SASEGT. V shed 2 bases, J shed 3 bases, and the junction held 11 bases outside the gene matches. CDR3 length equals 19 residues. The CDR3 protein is CASSERLAALPGGANVLTF. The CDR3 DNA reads TGTGCCAGCAGTGAAAGACTAGCGGCACTCCCCGGTGGGGCCAACGTCCTGACTTTC.

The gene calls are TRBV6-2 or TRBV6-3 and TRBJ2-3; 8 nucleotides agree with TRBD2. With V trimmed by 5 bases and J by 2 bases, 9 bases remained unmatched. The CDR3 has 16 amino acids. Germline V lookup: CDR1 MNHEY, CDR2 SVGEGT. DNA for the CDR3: TGTGCCAGCAGTACGAGAAGCGGGGGAGACACAGATACGCAGTATTTT. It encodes CASSTRSGGDTDTQYF.

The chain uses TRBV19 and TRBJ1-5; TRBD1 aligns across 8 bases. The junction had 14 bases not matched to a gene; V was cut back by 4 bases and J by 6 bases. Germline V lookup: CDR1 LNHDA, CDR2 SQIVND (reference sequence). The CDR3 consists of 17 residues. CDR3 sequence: CASSTTAGGGFSQPQHF. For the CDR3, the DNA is TGTGCCAGTAGTACTACGGCAGGGGGCGGTTTCAGTCAGCCCCAGCATTTT.

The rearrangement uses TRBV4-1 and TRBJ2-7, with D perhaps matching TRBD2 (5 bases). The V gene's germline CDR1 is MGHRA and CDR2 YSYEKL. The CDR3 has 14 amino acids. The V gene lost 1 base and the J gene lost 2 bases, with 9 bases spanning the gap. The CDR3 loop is CASSQGTVTYEQYF. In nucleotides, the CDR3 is TGCGCCAGCAGCCAAGGGACTGTAACCTACGAGCAGTACTTC.

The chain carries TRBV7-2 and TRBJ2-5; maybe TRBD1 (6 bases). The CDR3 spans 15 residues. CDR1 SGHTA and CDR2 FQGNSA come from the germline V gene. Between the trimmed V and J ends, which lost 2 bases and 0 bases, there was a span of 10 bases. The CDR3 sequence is CASSLYRDNQETQYF. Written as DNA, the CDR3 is TGTGCCAGCAGCTTATACAGGGATAACCAAGAGACCCAGTACTTC.

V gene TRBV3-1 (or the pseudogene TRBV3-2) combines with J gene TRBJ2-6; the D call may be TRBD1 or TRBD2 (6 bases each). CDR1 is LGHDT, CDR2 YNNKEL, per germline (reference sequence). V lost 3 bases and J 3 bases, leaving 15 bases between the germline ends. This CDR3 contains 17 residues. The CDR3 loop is CASSHRQGGIGANVLTF. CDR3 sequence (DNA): TGTGCCAGCAGCCATCGCCAAGGGGGGATTGGGGCCAACGTCCTGACTTTC.

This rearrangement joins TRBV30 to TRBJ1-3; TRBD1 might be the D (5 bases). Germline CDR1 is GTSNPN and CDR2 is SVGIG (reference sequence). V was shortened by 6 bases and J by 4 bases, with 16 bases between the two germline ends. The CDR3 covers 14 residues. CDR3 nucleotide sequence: TGTGCCTGTCAAGGCGGTCACAGGGGAAACACCATATATTTT. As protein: CACQGGHRGNTIYF.

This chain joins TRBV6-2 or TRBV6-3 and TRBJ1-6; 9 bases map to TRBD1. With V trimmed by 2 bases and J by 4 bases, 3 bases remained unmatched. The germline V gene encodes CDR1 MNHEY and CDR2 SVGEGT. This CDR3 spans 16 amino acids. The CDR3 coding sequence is TGTGCCAGCAGTTACGGGGACAGGGTGTATAATTCACCCCTCCACTTT. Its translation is CASSYGDRVYNSPLHF.

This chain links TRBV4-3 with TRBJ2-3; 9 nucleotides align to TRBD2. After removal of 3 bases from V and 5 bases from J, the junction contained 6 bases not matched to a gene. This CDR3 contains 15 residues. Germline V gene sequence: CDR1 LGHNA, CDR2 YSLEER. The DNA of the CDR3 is TGCGCCAGCAGCCAGCGGACTAGCGTACAAGATACGCAGTATTTT. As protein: CASSQRTSVQDTQYF.

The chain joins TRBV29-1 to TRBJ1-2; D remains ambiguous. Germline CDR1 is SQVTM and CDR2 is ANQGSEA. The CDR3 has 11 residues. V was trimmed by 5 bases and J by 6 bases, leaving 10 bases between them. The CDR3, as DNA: TGCAGCGTTCAGGCCGCGGATGGCTACACCTTC. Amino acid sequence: CSVQAADGYTF.

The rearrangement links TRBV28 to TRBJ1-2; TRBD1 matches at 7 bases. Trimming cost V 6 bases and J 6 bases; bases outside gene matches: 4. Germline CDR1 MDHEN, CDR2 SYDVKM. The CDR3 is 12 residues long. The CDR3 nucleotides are TGTGCCAGCAGGGGAGGACAGGATGGCTACACCTTC. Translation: CASRGGQDGYTF.

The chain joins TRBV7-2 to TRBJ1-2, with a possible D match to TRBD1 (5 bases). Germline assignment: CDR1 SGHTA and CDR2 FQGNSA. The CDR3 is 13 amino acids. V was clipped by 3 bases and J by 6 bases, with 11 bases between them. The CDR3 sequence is CASSFGTIDGYTF. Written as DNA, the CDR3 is TGTGCCAGCAGCTTCGGGACTATAGATGGCTACACCTTC.

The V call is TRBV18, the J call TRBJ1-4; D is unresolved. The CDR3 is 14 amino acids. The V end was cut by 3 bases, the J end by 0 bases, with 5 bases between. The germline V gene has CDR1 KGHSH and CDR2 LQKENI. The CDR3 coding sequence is TGTGCCAGCTCACCGGTTGCAACTAATGAAAAACTGTTTTTT. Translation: CASSPVATNEKLFF. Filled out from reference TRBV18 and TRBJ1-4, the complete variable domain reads NAGVMQNPRHLVRRRGQEARLRCSPMKGHSHVYWYRQLPEEGLKFMVYLQKENIIDESGMPKERFSAEFPKEGPSILRIQQVVRGDSAAYFCASSPVATNEKLFFGSGTQLSVL.

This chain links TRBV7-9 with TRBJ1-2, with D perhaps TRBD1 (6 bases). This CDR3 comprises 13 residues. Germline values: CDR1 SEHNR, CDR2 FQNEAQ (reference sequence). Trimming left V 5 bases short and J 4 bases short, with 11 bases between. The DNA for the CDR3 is TGTGCCAGCAGCAAAGGGGGGACCTATGGCTACACCTTC. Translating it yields CASSKGGTYGYTF.

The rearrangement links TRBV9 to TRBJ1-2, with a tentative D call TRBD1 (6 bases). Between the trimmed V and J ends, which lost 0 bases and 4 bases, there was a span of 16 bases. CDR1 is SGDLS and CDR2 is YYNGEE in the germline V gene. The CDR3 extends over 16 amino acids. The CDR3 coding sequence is TGTGCCAGCAGCGTAGTGTCACAGGGCGTAGCCTATGGCTACACCTTC. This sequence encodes CASSVVSQGVAYGYTF.

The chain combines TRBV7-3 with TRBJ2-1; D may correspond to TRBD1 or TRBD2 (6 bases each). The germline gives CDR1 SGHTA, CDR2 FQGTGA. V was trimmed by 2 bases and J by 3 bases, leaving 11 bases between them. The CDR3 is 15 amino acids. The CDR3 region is CASSLYGGNYNEQFF. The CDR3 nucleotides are TGTGCCAGCAGCTTATACGGGGGCAACTACAATGAGCAGTTCTTC.

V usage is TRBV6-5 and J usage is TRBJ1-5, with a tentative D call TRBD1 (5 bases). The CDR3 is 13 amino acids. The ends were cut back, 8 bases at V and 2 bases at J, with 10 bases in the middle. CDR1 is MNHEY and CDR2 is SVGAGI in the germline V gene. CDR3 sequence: CASALGGNQPQHF. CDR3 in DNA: TGTGCCAGCGCCCTAGGGGGCAATCAGCCCCAGCATTTT.